This T cell receptor beta chain came from a study of T cell changes during pregnancy in multiple sclerosis. The method was immunoSEQ multiplex PCR; TCRdb's version includes in-frame clones alone and lacks a portion of them. The sample comprises over 70,000 clones, under 95% of which are singletons, and around 1.7% rests with the top ten. V shed 4 bases, J shed 2 bases, and the junction held 4 bases outside the gene matches. There are 15 residues in the CDR3. Germline CDR1 reads SGHAT; CDR2 reads FQNNGV. In this sample, this clone turned up once. The chain couples TRBV11-2 to TRBJ2-3; the match to TRBD2 covers 9 bases. The TCR originated in a female donor in good health, enrolled as a control in a pregnancy study. This specimen consisted of peripheral blood, obtained in the first trimester of pregnancy. This CDR3 reads CASSSSGGNTDTQYF. Here the CDR3 DNA reads TGTGCCAGCAGCTCCAGCGGGGGGAACACAGATACGCAGTATTTT. Full variable domain (missing parts from reference TRBV11-2 and TRBJ2-3): EAGVAQSPRYKIIEKRQSVAFWCNPISGHATLYWYQQILGQGPKLLIQFQNNGVVDDSQLPKDRFSAERLKGVDSTLKIQPAKLEDSAVYLCASSSSGGNTDTQYFGPGTRLTVL.